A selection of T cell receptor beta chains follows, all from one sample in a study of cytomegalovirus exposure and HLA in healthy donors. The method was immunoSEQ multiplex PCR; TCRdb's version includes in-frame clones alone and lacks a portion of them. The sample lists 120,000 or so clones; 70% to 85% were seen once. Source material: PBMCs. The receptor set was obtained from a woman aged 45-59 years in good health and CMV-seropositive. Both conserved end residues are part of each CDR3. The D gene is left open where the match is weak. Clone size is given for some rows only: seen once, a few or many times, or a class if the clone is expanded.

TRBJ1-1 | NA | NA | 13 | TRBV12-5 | TGTGCTAGTCAAAAGGGGCTGAACACTGAAGCTTTCTTT | CASQKGLNTEAFF
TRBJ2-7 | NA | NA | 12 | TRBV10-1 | TGCGCCAGCAGCGCCCGGGGCTACGAGCAGTACTTC | CASSARGYEQYF
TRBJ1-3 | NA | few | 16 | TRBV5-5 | TGTGCCAGCAGCTTGGCCGGGGGATTCTCTGGAAACACCATATATTTT | CASSLAGGFSGNTIYF
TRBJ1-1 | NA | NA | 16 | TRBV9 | TGTGCCAGCAGCGCCGGGGAACAGGGTTTGAACACTGAAGCTTTCTTT | CASSAGEQGLNTEAFF
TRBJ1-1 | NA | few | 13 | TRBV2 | TGTGCCAGCAGTGACGAGGGTTGGACTGAAGCTTTCTTT | CASSDEGWTEAFF
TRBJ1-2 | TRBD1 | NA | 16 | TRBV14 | TGTGCCAGCAGCCACGGACAGGGTGCTACGAACTATGGCTACACCTTC | CASSHGQGATNYGYTF
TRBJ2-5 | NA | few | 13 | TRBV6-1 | TGTGCCAGCAGTGAAGGGCTAGTAGAGACCCAGTACTTC | CASSEGLVETQYF
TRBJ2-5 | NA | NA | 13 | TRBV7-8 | TGTGCCAGCAGCTCAGGACAGCAAGAGACCCAGTACTTC | CASSSGQQETQYF
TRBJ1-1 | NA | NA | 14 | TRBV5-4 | TGTGCCAGCAGCTTGGACAGGGCTAACACTGAAGCTTTCTTT | CASSLDRANTEAFF
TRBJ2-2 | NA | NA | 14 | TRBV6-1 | TGTGCCAGCTTAGCTCAGGGTTGGGCCGGGGAGCTGTTTTTT | CASLAQGWAGELFF
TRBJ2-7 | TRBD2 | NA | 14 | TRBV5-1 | TGCGCCAGCTCCCTGGGAGGGAACTCCTACGAGCAGTACTTC | CASSLGGNSYEQYF
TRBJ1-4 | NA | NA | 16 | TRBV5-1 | TGCGCCAGCAGCCGTAACGGACAGCAGGATAATGAAAAACTGTTTTTT | CASSRNGQQDNEKLFF
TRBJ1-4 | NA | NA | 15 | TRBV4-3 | TGCGCCAGCAGCCAAGTAACCCAGGGTAATGAAAAACTGTTTTTT | CASSQVTQGNEKLFF
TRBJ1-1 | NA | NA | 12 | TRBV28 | TGTGCCAGCAGTTCTCCGTACACTGAAGCTTTCTTT | CASSSPYTEAFF
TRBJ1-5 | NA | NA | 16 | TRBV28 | TGTGCCAGCAGTTTAGGGGGGTTCCAGGGCAATCAGCCCCAGCATTTT | CASSLGGFQGNQPQHF
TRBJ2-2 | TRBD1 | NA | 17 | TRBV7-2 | TGTGCCAGCAGCTCCTCTCCGACAGGGACGAACACCGGGGAGCTGTTTTTT | CASSSSPTGTNTGELFF
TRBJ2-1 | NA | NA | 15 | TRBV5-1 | TGCGCCAGCAGCTTGGCCGTGGCGGGCTACAATGAGCAGTTCTTC | CASSLAVAGYNEQFF
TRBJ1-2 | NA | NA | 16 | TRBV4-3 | TGCGCCAGCAGCCAAGATCCGGGGGGCCGGGGGAGTGGCTACACCTTC | CASSQDPGGRGSGYTF
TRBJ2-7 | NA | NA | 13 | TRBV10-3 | TGTGCCATCAGGATAGACAGCACCTACGAGCAGTACTTC | CAIRIDSTYEQYF
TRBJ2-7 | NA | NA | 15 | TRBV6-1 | TGTGCCAGCAGTGAATGGGACAACAACTCCTACGAGCAGTACTTC | CASSEWDNNSYEQYF
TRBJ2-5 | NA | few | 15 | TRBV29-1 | TGCAGCGTCCCTCAGGGGCAGGTGAACCAAGAGACCCAGTACTTC | CSVPQGQVNQETQYF
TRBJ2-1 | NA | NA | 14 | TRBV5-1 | TGCGCCAGCAGCTTGGTCGACAGAAACAATGAGCAGTTCTTC | CASSLVDRNNEQFF
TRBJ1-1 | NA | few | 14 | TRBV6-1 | TGTGCCAGCAGGGCCAGACAGGCGAACACTGAAGCTTTCTTT | CASRARQANTEAFF
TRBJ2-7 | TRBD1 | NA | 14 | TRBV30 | TGTGCCTGGAGTTGGGGACAGAAAGACTACGAGCAGTACTTC | CAWSWGQKDYEQYF